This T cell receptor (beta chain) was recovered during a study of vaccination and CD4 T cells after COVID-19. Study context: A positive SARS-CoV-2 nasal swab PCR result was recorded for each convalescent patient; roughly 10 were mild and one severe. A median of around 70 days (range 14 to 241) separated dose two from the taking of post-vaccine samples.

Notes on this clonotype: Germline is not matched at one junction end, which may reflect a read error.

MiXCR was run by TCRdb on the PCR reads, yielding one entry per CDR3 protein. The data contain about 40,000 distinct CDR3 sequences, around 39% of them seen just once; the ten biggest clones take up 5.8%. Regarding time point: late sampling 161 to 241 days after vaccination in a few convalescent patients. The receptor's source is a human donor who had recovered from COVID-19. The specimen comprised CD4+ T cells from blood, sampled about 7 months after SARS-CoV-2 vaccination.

The chain's CDR3 is CASSSLSVPNGCTF. CDR3 nucleotides: TGTGCCAGCAGCTCGCTGTCAGTGCCCAATGGCTGCACCTTC. The chain uses TRBV7-8 and TRBJ1-2; D is ambiguous. CDR1 and CDR2 from the germline V gene are SGHVS and FQNEAQ. The CDR3 contains 14 residues.